These 32 T cell receptor beta chains originate from one sample sequenced in a study of long-term antiretroviral therapy in people with HIV (dated by TCRdb to 2021 to 2024). Sequencing of the TRB variable region was done with the immunoSEQ hsTCRB v3.0 assay at survey level resolution. Here the immuneACCESS table is served through TCRdb, limited to in-frame sequences with V and J called. Missing clones are a known gap in these copies; in checked studies unresolved V genes cover under half, and the rest lacks a known reason. This sample lists approximately 21,000 clones; about 70% were detected once. 8% to 10% of the sample goes to the ten largest clones. The sample was unsorted PBMCs, taken 0.5 years before starting antiretroviral therapy. These receptors all stem from a man aged 18 to 30 with HIV.

The chain is built from TRBV2 and TRBJ1-1; D is undetermined. Germline lookup yields CDR1 SNHLY and CDR2 FYNNEI. The CDR3 runs 16 residues. V was cut by 0 bases and J by 4 bases, with 15 bases left in between. The CDR3 region has the DNA TGTGCCAGCAGTGAAGCGCTTAGGGTATCGGTCACTGAAGCTTTCTTT. Encoded protein: CASSEALRVSVTEAFF.

This clone was seen once. The DNA for the CDR3 is TGTGCCAGTAGTATTGTAGGGAAAGTCGCAGCTTTCTTT. Protein product: CASSIVGKVAAFF. The chain carries TRBV19 and TRBJ1-1; no reliable D call. Germline loops: CDR1 LNHDA, CDR2 SQIVND (reference sequence). CDR3 length equals 13 residues. Trimming removed 3 bases from V and 10 bases from J, with 15 bases in between.

The genes are TRBV14 and TRBJ2-7; D remains unclear. V lost 0 bases and J lost 2, with 8 bases in between. CDR3 length: 14 residues. Germline V CDR1 and CDR2: SGHDN, FVKESK. The CDR3 sequence: CASSQDRRAYEQYF. For the CDR3, the DNA is TGTGCCAGCAGCCAAGATAGAAGGGCCTACGAGCAGTACTTC.

About this clone: One junction end does not reproduce the germline sequence, and a read error may be involved. The chain couples TRBV7-7 to TRBJ1-3; possible D gene TRBD1, 5 bases. In germline, CDR1 is SSHAT, CDR2 FNYEAQ (reference sequence). The CDR3 totals 15 residues. CDR3 sequence reads: CASSLGGASGNTIYF. The CDR3 coding sequence is TGTGCTAGCAGCTTAGGAGGGGCGTCGGGAAACACCATATATTTT.

The V and J genes are TRBV12-5 and TRBJ2-1, with 10 bases lining up with TRBD2. Germline V gene data show CDR1 as LGHNT and CDR2 as FRNRAP. The CDR3 contains 15 residues. V shed 2 bases, J shed 7 bases, and the junction held 5 bases outside the gene matches. CDR3 in DNA: TGTGCTAGTGGTTTGAAGCGGGGGGGTTATAATGAGCAGTTCTTC. Translated: CASGLKRGGYNEQFF.

The chain is built from TRBV2 and TRBJ2-7, with 9 bases aligning to TRBD1. CDR1 is SNHLY, CDR2 FYNNEI, per germline. V lost 1 base and J lost 2; bases outside the gene matches: 12. This CDR3 is 18 amino acids long. CDR3 amino acids: CASSEVERGTGSPYEQYF. Here the CDR3 DNA reads TGTGCCAGCAGTGAAGTGGAGAGGGGGACAGGGTCCCCCTACGAGCAGTACTTC.

A single count supports this clone. The same CDR3 can be traced to other DNA sequences in this sample. The chain is built from TRBV7-3 and TRBJ2-5; D is possibly TRBD2 (5 bases). V was cut by 5 bases and J by 4 bases, with 11 bases left in between. The CDR3 runs to 13 residues. The germline V gene has CDR1 SGHTA and CDR2 FQGTGA. This CDR3 is CASSLRRGETQYF. As DNA, the CDR3 is TGTGCCAGCAGCCTACGACGGGGAGAGACCCAGTACTTC.

CDR3: CASSYSDSYGYTF. The CDR3 DNA reads TGTGCCAGTAGTTATTCGGACAGCTATGGCTACACCTTC. The chain carries TRBV19 and TRBJ1-2; D is possibly TRBD1 (6 bases). Trimming shortened V by 5 bases and J by 4 bases, and 11 bases separated the two germline ends. The germline CDR1 and CDR2 sequences are LNHDA and SQIVND (reference sequence). CDR3 length: 13 residues.

The chain carries TRBV5-1 and TRBJ2-7; D is perhaps TRBD1 or TRBD2 (5 bases each). The CDR3 spans 14 residues. The germline gives CDR1 SGHRS, CDR2 YFSETQ. The V end lost 0 bases, the J end lost 3 bases, and 10 bases lay between the germline ends. The CDR3 reads CASSLVGRDYEQYF. The CDR3 DNA reads as TGCGCCAGCAGCTTGGTGGGACGAGACTACGAGCAGTACTTC.

The CDR3 reads CASTDGRTYEQYF. The DNA of the CDR3 is TGTGCCAGCACCGACGGGAGGACCTACGAGCAGTACTTC. The chain combines TRBV7-9 with TRBJ2-7, with 7 bases that match TRBD2. After removal of 7 bases from V and 2 bases from J, the junction contained 5 bases not matched to a gene. In germline, CDR1 is SEHNR, CDR2 FQNEAQ (reference sequence). There are 13 residues in the CDR3.

The chain recombines TRBV27 with TRBJ1-1; perhaps TRBD1 as D (5 bases). The V and J ends lost 5 bases and 1 base respectively, with 17 bases between them. Germline V lookup: CDR1 MNHEY, CDR2 SMNVEV (reference sequence). The CDR3 is made up of 16 amino acids. CDR3 amino acids: CASSPLRTSQNTEAFF. The CDR3 DNA is TGTGCCAGCAGTCCTCTCCGGACATCCCAGAACACTGAAGCTTTCTTT.

This chain links TRBV27 with TRBJ2-7; D possibly corresponds to TRBD1 (5 bases). V lost 6 bases to trimming and J lost 2 bases, with 17 bases between them. The CDR3 length is 15 residues. Germline V lookup: CDR1 MNHEY, CDR2 SMNVEV (reference sequence). The CDR3: CASSQTVGHPYEQYF. The CDR3 nucleotides are TGTGCCAGCAGCCAGACAGTAGGGCATCCCTACGAGCAGTACTTC.

The chain combines TRBV14 with TRBJ2-7; 9 bases are a match to TRBD2. Losses at the gene ends were 0 bases for V and 2 bases for J; bases not matched to a gene: 5. Germline V gene data show CDR1 as SGHDN and CDR2 as FVKESK. The CDR3 is 16 amino acids. The CDR3 sequence: CASSQDAAGGPYEQYF. The CDR3 bases are TGTGCCAGCAGCCAAGATGCAGCGGGGGGACCCTACGAGCAGTACTTC. The complete variable domain, with remaining parts taken from reference TRBV14 and TRBJ2-7, reads EAGVTQFPSHSVIEKGQTVTLRCDPISGHDNLYWYRRVMGKEIKFLLHFVKESKQDESGMPNNRFLAERTGGTYSTLKVQPAELEDSGVYFCASSQDAAGGPYEQYFGPGTRLTVT.

The gene calls are TRBV27 and TRBJ2-1, with D possibly matching TRBD2 (6 bases). V lost 5 bases and J lost 0, with 14 bases in between. Germline V gives CDR1 MNHEY, CDR2 SMNVEV (reference sequence). CDR3 size: 16 residues. The CDR3: CASSVLSGLSYNEQFF. In nucleotides, the CDR3 is TGTGCCAGCAGTGTCCTTAGCGGCCTCTCCTACAATGAGCAGTTCTTC.

The rearrangement links TRBV19 to TRBJ1-1; D call uncertain. Trimming stripped 6 bases from V and 4 bases from J, with 12 bases between. Germline lookup yields CDR1 LNHDA and CDR2 SQIVND (reference sequence). The CDR3 totals 13 residues. Here the CDR3 reads CASRPFSGTEAFF. The CDR3 region has the DNA TGTGCCAGTAGACCGTTTTCCGGCACTGAAGCTTTCTTT. Combining the CDR3 with reference TRBV19 and TRBJ1-1 gives the whole variable domain DGGITQSPKYLFRKEGQNVTLSCEQNLNHDAMYWYRQDPGQGLRLIYYSQIVNDFQKGDIAEGYSVSREKKESFPLTVTSAQKNPTAFYLCASRPFSGTEAFFGQGTRLTVV.

The chain combines TRBV6-5 with TRBJ1-4; 7 positions agree with TRBD1. The CDR3 is made up of 16 amino acids. V was clipped by 1 base and J by 0 bases; unmatched bases: 2. The V gene's germline CDR1 is MNHEY and CDR2 SVGAGI. This chain's CDR3 is CASSYFGTATNEKLFF. The CDR3 nucleotides are TGTGCCAGCAGTTACTTCGGGACAGCAACTAATGAAAAACTGTTTTTT.

This clone has just one count. The genes are TRBV15 and TRBJ1-4, with D perhaps matching TRBD1 (5 bases). CDR3 size: 15 residues. Trimming removed 8 bases from V and 0 bases from J, with 13 bases in between. Germline V gene data show CDR1 as LNHNV and CDR2 as YYDKDF (reference sequence). The CDR3: CATAPDIATNEKLFF. Written as DNA, the CDR3 is TGTGCCACCGCCCCGGACATTGCAACTAATGAAAAACTGTTTTTT.

This clone appeared a few times. This sequence joins TRBV5-1 and TRBJ1-2, with D possibly matching TRBD1 (5 bases). The germline gives CDR1 SGHRS, CDR2 YFSETQ. Trimming stripped 4 bases from V and 8 bases from J, with 18 bases between. CDR3 length: 14 amino acids. The CDR3 sequence: CASSPASAAGGYTF. For the CDR3, the DNA is TGCGCCAGCAGCCCCGCGTCCGCGGCAGGGGGCTACACCTTC. The full variable domain, with the rest looked up from reference TRBV5-1 and TRBJ1-2, is KAGVTQTPRYLIKTRGQQVTLSCSPISGHRSVSWYQQTPGQGLQFLFEYFSETQRNKGNFPGRFSGRQFSNSRSEMNVSTLELGDSALYLCASSPASAAGGYTFGSGTRLTVV.

This chain connects TRBV6-5 to TRBJ1-2; 7 positions agree with TRBD1. Germline V gives CDR1 MNHEY, CDR2 SVGAGI. J gave up 6 bases and V 2 bases, and 12 bases lay outside the gene matches. This CDR3 has 16 amino acids. CDR3 coding DNA: TGTGCCAGCAGTTACGGCCCCGAGGGGGCTCCGGATGGCTACACCTTC. Translating it yields CASSYGPEGAPDGYTF.

The V gene is TRBV5-1, the J gene TRBJ1-4; D remains unclear. CDR3 length equals 14 residues. CDR1 and CDR2 (germline): SGHRS, YFSETQ. Trimming took off 0 bases at V and 4 bases at J, with 7 bases between the two ends. CDR3 amino acids: CASSLDQVNEKLFF. DNA for the CDR3: TGCGCCAGCAGCTTGGACCAGGTTAATGAAAAACTGTTTTTT. The full variable domain, completed using reference TRBV5-1 and TRBJ1-4, is KAGVTQTPRYLIKTRGQQVTLSCSPISGHRSVSWYQQTPGQGLQFLFEYFSETQRNKGNFPGRFSGRQFSNSRSEMNVSTLELGDSALYLCASSLDQVNEKLFFGSGTQLSVL.

This sequence joins TRBV6-1 and TRBJ2-7, with D unclear. The CDR3 consists of 16 residues. Germline CDR1 reads MNHNS; CDR2 reads SASEGT. V dropped 2 bases and J dropped 2 bases, with 16 bases sitting between them. In DNA, the CDR3 is TGTGCCAGCAGTGAAAGTATGGGCAGACGGACCTACGAGCAGTACTTC. This sequence encodes CASSESMGRRTYEQYF.

The CDR3 spells CASSPGTGNTAFF. As DNA, the CDR3 is TGCGCCAGCAGTCCTGGGACAGGGAATACGGCTTTCTTT. The V gene is TRBV5-1, the J gene TRBJ1-1, with 9 bases aligning to TRBD1. The V and J ends lost 5 bases and 11 bases, in that order; junction bases with no gene match: 10. Germline loops: CDR1 SGHRS, CDR2 YFSETQ. The CDR3 length is 13 residues.

This clone is medium-sized (0.01 to 0.1%). This sequence joins TRBV10-1 and TRBJ2-1; 8 bases agree with TRBD1. With 4 bases clipped from V and 6 bases from J, the junction kept 5 bases outside the gene matches. The CDR3 is made up of 14 amino acids. Germline-derived CDR1 and CDR2 are WNHNN and SYGVQD (reference sequence). The chain's CDR3 is CASSGTGTGNEQFF. The CDR3, as DNA: TGCGCCAGCAGTGGTACCGGGACAGGCAATGAGCAGTTCTTC.

The rearrangement links TRBV27 to TRBJ1-5; D is perhaps TRBD1 (5 bases). Trimming took off 5 bases at V and 0 bases at J, with 11 bases between the two ends. Germline V gene lookup returns CDR1 MNHEY and CDR2 SMNVEV (reference sequence). The CDR3 sequence is 15 residues long. The CDR3 nucleotides are TGTGCCAGCAGTCCCGCTACAGGTAGCAATCAGCCCCAGCATTTT. Amino acids: CASSPATGSNQPQHF.

In nucleotides, the CDR3 is TGTGCCAGCAGTAGGGCTAGCACAGATACGCAGTATTTT. This encodes CASSRASTDTQYF. The chain joins TRBV6-6 to TRBJ2-3; D not certain. The germline V and J ends were trimmed by 5 bases and 0 bases, with 6 bases remaining between them. The CDR3 sequence is 13 residues long. Germline V gene sequence: CDR1 MNHNY, CDR2 SVGAGI (reference sequence).

The genes are TRBV10-3 and TRBJ1-1, with 7 bases identical to TRBD1. This CDR3 spans 15 amino acids. V lost 1 base, J lost 5 bases, and 7 bases stayed unmatched. Germline V gene lookup returns CDR1 ENHRY and CDR2 SYGVKD. The CDR3 nucleotides are TGTGCCATCAGTGAGTTAGGGGGCGAAGGGACTGAAGCTTTCTTT. Translation: CAISELGGEGTEAFF.

The chain joins TRBV10-3 to TRBJ1-2, with TRBD1 matching over 9 bases. The length of the CDR3 is 17 residues. From germline, CDR1 is ENHRY and CDR2 SYGVKD. The ends lost 2 bases at V and 3 bases at J; junction bases unmatched: 10. CDR3 nucleotides: TGTGCCATCAGTGAGCTGGGACAGGGTGAGGGGGACTATGGCTACACCTTC. This sequence encodes CAISELGQGEGDYGYTF.

V and J are TRBV5-1 and TRBJ2-3; either TRBD1 or TRBD2 may supply D (5 bases each). The CDR3 sequence is 15 residues long. Germline V CDR1 and CDR2: SGHRS, YFSETQ. V was trimmed by 2 bases and J by 4 bases, leaving 14 bases between them. DNA for the CDR3: TGCGCCAGCAGCTTTTCCCAGGGAGTCTCAGATACGCAGTATTTT. This sequence encodes CASSFSQGVSDTQYF. Looking up the rest from reference TRBV5-1 and TRBJ2-3 gives the full variable domain: KAGVTQTPRYLIKTRGQQVTLSCSPISGHRSVSWYQQTPGQGLQFLFEYFSETQRNKGNFPGRFSGRQFSNSRSEMNVSTLELGDSALYLCASSFSQGVSDTQYFGPGTRLTVL.

This sequence joins TRBV9 and TRBJ2-2; 7 nucleotides align to TRBD2. J gave up 8 bases and V 3 bases, and 10 bases lay outside the gene matches. Germline V gives CDR1 SGDLS, CDR2 YYNGEE. The CDR3 is 15 residues long. The CDR3 nucleotides read TGTGCCAGCAGCGCAAACGCGGGGGAGGCAGGGGAGCTGTTTTTT. As protein: CASSANAGEAGELFF.

V is TRBV1 and J is TRBJ2-1; TRBD2 reflects the table's D call only, with no check against the DNA. TRBV1 is a documented pseudogene. This CDR3 region has 16 residues. The CDR3 region has the DNA TGCACCAGCAGCCACCCCCGAGATTCGGGGACTTGCGAGCAGTTCTTC. Protein product: CTSSHPRDSGTCEQFF.

This clone has a single count. The rearrangement joins TRBV28 to TRBJ2-7; 7 bases match TRBD1. The ends lost 6 bases at V and 0 bases at J; junction bases unmatched: 8. This CDR3 is built from 15 residues. From germline, CDR1 is MDHEN and CDR2 SYDVKM. As DNA, the CDR3 is TGTGCCAGCAGCACCAGGGGGTATAGCTCCTACGAGCAGTACTTC. Residues: CASSTRGYSSYEQYF.

A few counts support this clone. The rearrangement links TRBV7-3 to TRBJ2-2, with a tentative D call TRBD2 (5 bases). Germline CDR1 is SGHTA and CDR2 is FQGTGA. This CDR3 comprises 16 residues. Trimming took 5 bases from V and 0 from J, leaving 13 bases between them. CDR3 DNA sequence: TGTGCCAGCAGCCTGATGGTCGGGGCGAACACCGGGGAGCTGTTTTTT. Its translation: CASSLMVGANTGELFF.